This T cell receptor beta chain emerged from a study of read filtering for tumor transcriptome and immune sequencing. CDR1 SQVTM and CDR2 ANQGSEA come from the germline V gene. The V and J ends lost 7 bases and 4 bases respectively, with 8 bases between them. This CDR3 has 11 amino acids. This clonotype has a count of ten or more. This library used approximately 390 ng RNA and molecular barcoded adaptors spanning alpha/delta and beta/gamma chains. TCRdb re-derived calls from the reads in MiXCR, one entry per CDR3 protein. The sample has 100,000 to 150,000 distinct CDR3 sequences, 10% to 15% seen once.

Specimen: a population of CD138-negative cells sorted from bone marrow. This receptor was obtained from a donor at least 40 years old with multiple myeloma. The chain employs TRBV29-1 and TRBJ2-1, with no clear D. CDR3 residues: CSALIYNEQFF. The CDR3 DNA is TGCAGCGCCCTGATTTACAATGAGCAGTTCTTC.